A selection of T cell receptor beta chains follows, all from one sample in a study of identical twins. TCRdb used MiXCR to reprocess the 5' RACE reads, holding one entry per CDR3 protein. Of about 530,000 distinct CDR3 sequences in the sample, 13% to 15% are singletons; the top ten hold roughly 0.43%. These data were likewise used in another study, on yellow fever vaccine responses in identical twins.

Sample: CD4+ T cells sorted from blood. All receptors come from a woman younger than 35 in good health. CDR3s leave out the opening cysteine and the closing phenylalanine or tryptophan. A D gene is named only where the DNA matches it firmly.

TRBJ2-2,TRBV5-1,-,ASSSRQAYTGELF
TRBJ2-5,TRBV2,-,ASSIPLGIQETQY
TRBJ2-5,TRBV5-1,-,ASRRQGSGETQY
TRBJ2-3,TRBV5-4,TRBD2,ASSSGLAGDTQY
TRBJ2-7,TRBV5-1,TRBD2,ASSFTSGTRTSSYEQY
TRBJ2-4,TRBV3-1,-,ASGSGALAKNIQY
TRBJ2-1,TRBV12-3/TRBV12-4,-,ASSLFGAGLNEQF
TRBJ2-1,TRBV20-1,TRBD1,SANYGTGNEQF
TRBJ1-2,TRBV6-6,-,ASSYVGEGYT
TRBJ2-7,TRBV10-3,-,AIRQGGNYEQY
TRBJ1-5,TRBV6-2/TRBV6-3,-,ASSHQGPGAQH
TRBJ1-3,TRBV12-3/TRBV12-4,-,ASSLGVFGNTIY
TRBJ2-5,TRBV5-1,-,ASSRDGETQY
TRBJ1-5,TRBV20-1,-,SARIGDQPQH
TRBJ2-3,TRBV4-1,TRBD1,ASSQDSPGQISGTQY
TRBJ1-1,TRBV18,TRBD1,ASSPLHHRGSATEAF
TRBJ2-2,TRBV18,-,ASSPSTNTGELF
TRBJ2-1,TRBV4-2,-,ASSQLLGAHEQF
TRBJ2-2,TRBV5-1,-,ASRMADNTGELF
TRBJ2-3,TRBV6-2/TRBV6-3,TRBD2,ASSPSGGYSTDTQY
TRBJ2-4,TRBV20-1,-,SARPTAVLAKNIQY
TRBJ1-3,TRBV11-2,-,ASRFPGRAGNTIY
TRBJ2-5,TRBV25-1,-,ASSEFGVRETQY
TRBJ2-5,TRBV15,-,ATTSNPSGETQY
TRBJ2-1,TRBV19,TRBD2,ASSVLAGDEQF
TRBJ1-2,TRBV13,TRBD1,ASSWTGRLWNYGYT
TRBJ2-3,TRBV28,-,ASTSNRELGADTQY
TRBJ2-5,TRBV10-3,-,AISVGRQETQY
TRBJ2-1,TRBV7-8,TRBD1,ASSLNRGVGNEQF
TRBJ2-1,TRBV12-3/TRBV12-4,TRBD2,ASSGLAGGLYNEQF
TRBJ1-5,TRBV2,-,ASSGTVGSPQH
TRBJ1-1,TRBV5-1,TRBD1,ASSLGGGSNTEAF
TRBJ1-2,TRBV10-3,TRBD1,AIRTGGNYGYT
TRBJ2-2,TRBV20-1,TRBD2,SAKAGANTGELF
TRBJ2-1,TRBV7-6,TRBD2,ASSIIPGLYNEQF
TRBJ2-1,TRBV3-1,TRBD2,ASSRTSGSHEQF
TRBJ2-2,TRBV4-2,-,ASSQAWATNTGELF
TRBJ2-2,TRBV19,TRBD1,ASSGQGFSPGTGELF
TRBJ2-5,TRBV11-1,-,ASSLGGFGGTKIQETQY
TRBJ2-3,TRBV20-1,-,SAHDAGTDTQY
TRBJ2-3,TRBV10-1,TRBD1,ASSRGQGTDTQY
TRBJ2-1,TRBV28,-,ASSLSLMNEQF
TRBJ2-2,TRBV9,-,ASSATPGGARDTGELF
TRBJ2-1,TRBV5-1,-,ASSSGVGLGEQF
TRBJ2-2,TRBV7-2,-,ASSPGGIHTGELF
TRBJ2-1,TRBV5-1,-,ASSGGQPNNEQF
TRBJ1-6,TRBV14,-,ASSQQGMNNSPLH
TRBJ1-1,TRBV5-1,-,ASSLVTGGEAF
TRBJ2-3,TRBV9,TRBD2,ASSVLAGGPPD
TRBJ2-3,TRBV20-1,-,SASLKADTQY
TRBJ1-4,TRBV15,-,ATSRDLAGEKLF
TRBJ2-3,TRBV6-5,-,ASSYSTLEGFSTDTQY
TRBJ2-4,TRBV7-2,-,ASSLYSINIQY
TRBJ2-4,TRBV29-1,-,SVERDQNIQY